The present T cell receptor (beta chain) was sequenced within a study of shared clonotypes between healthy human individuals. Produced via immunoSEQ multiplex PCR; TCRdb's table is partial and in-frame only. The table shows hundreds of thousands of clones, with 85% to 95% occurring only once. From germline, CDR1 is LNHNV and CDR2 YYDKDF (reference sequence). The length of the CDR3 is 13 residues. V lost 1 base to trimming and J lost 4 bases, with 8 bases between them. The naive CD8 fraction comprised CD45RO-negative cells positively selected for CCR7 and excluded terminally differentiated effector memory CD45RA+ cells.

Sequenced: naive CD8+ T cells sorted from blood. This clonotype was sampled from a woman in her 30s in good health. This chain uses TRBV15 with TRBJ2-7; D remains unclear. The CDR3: CATSRVGEYEQYF. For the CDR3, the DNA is TGTGCCACCAGCAGAGTTGGGGAATACGAGCAGTACTTC.